This paragraph reports one T cell receptor beta chain. Enrollees, roughly 18 to 90 years old, lived in approximately 25 US areas. This record comes from a study of blood T cell repertoires in COVID-19. As for the study in general: Samples representing acute and convalescent COVID-19 were sourced from the United States, Italy and Spain. Nucleic acid was either cDNA or gDNA, and it came from T cells, B-cell-depleted T cells, or PBMCs.

Sequencing used immunoSEQ multiplex PCR; TCRdb keeps in-frame clones, though not all of them. This repertoire shows 300,000 to 500,000 clones, approximately 88% found once; its top ten account for around 2.1%. V lost 6 bases, J lost 0 bases, and 7 bases stayed unmatched. Looked up from germline, CDR1 is LNHDA and CDR2 is SQIVND (reference sequence). This CDR3 has 17 residues. The genes are TRBV19 and TRBJ2-1, with 11 bases aligning to TRBD2. The sample was PBMCs or T cells enriched from blood (not recorded which). The receptor comes from a woman between 40 and 50 years old with acute COVID-19. In nucleotides, the CDR3 is TGTGCCAGTAGCAAACTAGCGGGGGCCGGCTCCTACAATGAGCAGTTCTTC. Its translation is CASSKLAGAGSYNEQFF.